This T cell receptor beta chain was obtained from a study of graft-versus-host responses after intestinal transplantation (dated by TCRdb to the early 2020s). In terms of the full investigation: The transplants that recipients received were multivisceral, liver-intestinal, or isolated intestinal. All recipients received anti-thymocyte globulin induction followed by maintenance tacrolimus and steroids for around 3 years. After intestinal transplantation, graft-versus-host and host-versus-graft alloreactive T cell clones were followed in the graft, circulation and bone marrow using bulk TCR-beta CDR3 sequencing. To identify alloreactive clones, pre-transplant mixed lymphocyte reaction products were sequenced and then compared with unstimulated pre-transplant donor and recipient T cells. A cohort of about two dozen intestinal transplant recipients, including one retransplant, was enrolled, and a few patients lacking pretransplant specimens were excluded. Donor T cell macrochimerism was defined as a peak of at least 4% donor T cells among recipient peripheral blood mononuclear cells. Rather than being sequenced by the commercial service, samples from a few later patients were sequenced in-house on an Illumina MiSeq and processed with MiXCR. The research as a whole found: GvH clones were detected in recipient bone marrow, and some of these GvH clones were observed earlier in ileal mucosa or blood, consistent with an intestinal mucosal origin. The conclusions were limited by the relatively low number and heterogeneity of the intestinal transplant patients. Peak levels of circulating GvH clones were associated with declines in HvG clones early after transplant. Patients with donor T cell macrochimerism had high GvH to HvG T cell clonal ratios in their allografts.

The library was obtained by the immunoSEQ multiplex PCR assay. For most patients, genomic DNA was isolated with the Qiagen DNeasy Blood and Tissue Kit and sent frozen to Adaptive Biotechnologies for TCR sequencing. Adaptive Biotechnologies carried out high-throughput TCR-beta CDR3 sequencing of genomic DNA for most patients. Processing in the source paper ran as follows. TCR sequencing data for some 19 patients were retrieved from Adaptive's ImmunoSEQ software; three other patients were processed with MiXCR and VDJtools. To correct CD4 versus CD8 sorting errors, any sequence found in both subsets at a frequency ratio below 5:1 was removed. CDR3 nucleotide sequences shared by donor and recipient were removed because the origin of these sequences could not be assigned. At least 2-fold expansion over unstimulated cells and a minimum CFSE-low frequency of 0.002% (template counts) or 0.001% (read counts) were required for clones to be classified as alloreactive. Clones detected in sequenced pre-transplant spleen, lymph node, or MLR CFSE-low populations of the donor or recipient were defined as mappable. Cumulative frequency of alloreactive clones was calculated as a percentage of all sequences weighted by copy number. TCRdb mirrors the immuneACCESS table, restricted to in-frame sequences. Some clones are absent from its copies; in checked studies, under half trace to an unresolved V gene, and the reason for the others is unknown. V and J calls plus clone size are reproduced from that table; the DNA served to infer D and trimming. For this sample the table gives 100,000 to 120,000 clones, of which 85% to 95% were detected only once. The ten largest clones take up around 0.55% of the sample.

Comments on this clone: Its antigen is currently not known. The sample holds no much larger clone one base away, and base qualities are not on file.

This specimen's time point label, per the study, means: cells obtained before transplantation from donor or recipient. CD3+CD4+ and CD3+CD8+ populations were FACS-sorted from unstimulated pre-transplant donor and recipient cells taken from spleen or lymph nodes. The sample consisted of unstimulated CD8+ T cells sorted from spleen or lymph node cells, taken before intestinal transplant. The clonotype originates from a human donor who received an intestinal transplant.

The DNA sequence is TGTGCCAGTAGTCCCTCGACAGGCTCCGAGCAGTACTTC. This encodes CASSPSTGSEQYF. The chain links TRBV19 with TRBJ2-7; the best D guess is TRBD1, with 6 bases matching. The CDR3 contains 13 residues, cysteine and phenylalanine counted. The retained sequence is limited to the CDR3, 39 bases, with the frame set at the first base. V drops 5 bases and J drops 6 bases, leaving 14 bases in between. CDR1 and CDR2 are drawn from the germline V gene (reference sequence): LNHDA, SQIVND.